This record looks at one T cell receptor (beta chain) sequence and its context. Using immunoSEQ multiplex PCR, the repertoire was profiled, and TCRdb retains in-frame clones only, with some absent. The sample records about 100,000 clones, over 75% being singletons. Trimming stripped 0 bases from V and 8 bases from J, with 13 bases between. CDR3 length: 13 amino acids. Germline V gene lookup returns CDR1 GTSNPN and CDR2 SVGIG (reference sequence). The source of the sample is a study of T cell responses to AZD1222 COVID-19 vaccine. The specimen was peripheral blood, collected on day 0 of AZD1222 vaccination. The chain links TRBV30 to TRBJ1-2; no definite D call. This clonotype was obtained from an adult in good health. Written as DNA, the CDR3 is TGTGCCTGGAGTGTACCAAGGAGAGGGGGCTACACCTTC. Amino acids: CAWSVPRRGGYTF.